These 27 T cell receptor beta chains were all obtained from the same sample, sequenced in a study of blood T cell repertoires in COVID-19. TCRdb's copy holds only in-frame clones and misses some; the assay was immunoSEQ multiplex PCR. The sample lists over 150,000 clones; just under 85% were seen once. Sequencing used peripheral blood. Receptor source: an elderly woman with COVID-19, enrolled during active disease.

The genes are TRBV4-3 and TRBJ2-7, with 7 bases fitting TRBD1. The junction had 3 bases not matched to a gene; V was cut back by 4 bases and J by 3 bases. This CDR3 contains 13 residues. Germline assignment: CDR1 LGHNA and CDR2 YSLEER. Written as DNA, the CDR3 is TGCGCCAGCAGCCGGGACAGCGACTACGAGCAGTACTTC. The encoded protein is CASSRDSDYEQYF.

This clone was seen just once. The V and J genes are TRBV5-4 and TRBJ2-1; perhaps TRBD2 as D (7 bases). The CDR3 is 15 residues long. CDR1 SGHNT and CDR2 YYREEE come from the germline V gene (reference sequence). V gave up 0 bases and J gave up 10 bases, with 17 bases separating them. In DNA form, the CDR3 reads TGTGCCAGCAGCTTGGCCCAGTCGGGGGGCGTAGAGCAGTTCTTC. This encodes CASSLAQSGGVEQFF.

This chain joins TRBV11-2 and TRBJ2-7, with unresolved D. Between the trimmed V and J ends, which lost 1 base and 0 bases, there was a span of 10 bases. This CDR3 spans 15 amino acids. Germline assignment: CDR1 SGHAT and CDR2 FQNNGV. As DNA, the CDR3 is TGTGCCAGCAGCTTAGTGACGTACAGCTCCTACGAGCAGTACTTC. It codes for CASSLVTYSSYEQYF.

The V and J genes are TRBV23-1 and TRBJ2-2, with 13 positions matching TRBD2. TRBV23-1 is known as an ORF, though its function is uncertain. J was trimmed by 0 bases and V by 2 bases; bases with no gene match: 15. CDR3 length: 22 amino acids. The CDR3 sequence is CASSQPGEEGTSGGANTGELFF. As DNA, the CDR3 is TGCGCCAGCAGTCAACCCGGGGAGGAGGGAACTAGCGGGGGGGCGAACACCGGGGAGCTGTTTTTT.

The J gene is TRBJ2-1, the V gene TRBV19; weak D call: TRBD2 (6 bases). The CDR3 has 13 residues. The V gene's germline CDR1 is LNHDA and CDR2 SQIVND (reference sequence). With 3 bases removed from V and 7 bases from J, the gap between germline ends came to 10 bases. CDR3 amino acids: CASSISGRNEQFF. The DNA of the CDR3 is TGTGCCAGTAGTATTTCAGGGAGGAATGAGCAGTTCTTC.

Here the CDR3 DNA reads TGTGCCAGCAGTTTCCTCGGCGGGACGAATGAGCAGTTCTTC. This gives the protein CASSFLGGTNEQFF. J is TRBJ2-1 and V is TRBV27; tentative D call: TRBD2 (6 bases). V was trimmed by 3 bases and J by 7 bases, leaving 13 bases between them. This CDR3 has 14 amino acids. Germline loops: CDR1 MNHEY, CDR2 SMNVEV (reference sequence).

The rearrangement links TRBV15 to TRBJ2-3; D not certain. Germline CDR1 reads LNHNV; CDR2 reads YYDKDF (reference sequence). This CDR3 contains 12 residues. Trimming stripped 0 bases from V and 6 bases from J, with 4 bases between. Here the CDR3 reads CATSRDRDTQYF. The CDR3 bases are TGTGCCACCAGCAGAGATCGGGATACGCAGTATTTT.

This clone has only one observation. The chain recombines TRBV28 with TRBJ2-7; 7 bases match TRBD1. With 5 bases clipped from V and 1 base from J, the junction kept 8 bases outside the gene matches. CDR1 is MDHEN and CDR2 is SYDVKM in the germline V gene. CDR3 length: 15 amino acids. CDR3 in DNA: TGTGCCAGCAGTATGGGGACAGCTGGGTCCTACGAGCAGTACTTC. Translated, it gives CASSMGTAGSYEQYF.

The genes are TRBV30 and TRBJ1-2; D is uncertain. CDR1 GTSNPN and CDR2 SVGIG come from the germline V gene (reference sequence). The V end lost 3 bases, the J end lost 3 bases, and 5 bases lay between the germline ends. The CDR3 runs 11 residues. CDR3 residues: CAWRLDYGYTF. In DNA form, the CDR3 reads TGTGCCTGGAGACTGGACTATGGCTACACCTTC.

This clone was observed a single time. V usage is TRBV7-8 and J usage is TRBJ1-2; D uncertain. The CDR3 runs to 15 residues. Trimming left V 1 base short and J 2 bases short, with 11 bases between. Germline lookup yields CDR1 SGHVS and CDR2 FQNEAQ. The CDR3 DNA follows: TGTGCCAGCAGCTTAGAAAGAACTACGAACTATGGCTACACCTTC. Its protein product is CASSLERTTNYGYTF.

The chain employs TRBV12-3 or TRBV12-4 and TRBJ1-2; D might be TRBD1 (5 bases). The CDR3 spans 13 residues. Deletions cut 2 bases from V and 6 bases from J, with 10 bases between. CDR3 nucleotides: TGTGCCAGCAGTTTACAGGGCAGAAATGGCTACACCTTC. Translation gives CASSLQGRNGYTF.

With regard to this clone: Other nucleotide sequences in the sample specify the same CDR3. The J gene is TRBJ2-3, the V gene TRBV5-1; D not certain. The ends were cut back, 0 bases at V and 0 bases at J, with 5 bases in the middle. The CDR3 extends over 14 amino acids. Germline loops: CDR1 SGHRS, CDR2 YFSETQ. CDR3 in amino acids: CASSLDSSTDTQYF. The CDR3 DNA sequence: TGCGCCAGCAGCTTGGATTCTAGCACAGATACGCAGTATTTT.

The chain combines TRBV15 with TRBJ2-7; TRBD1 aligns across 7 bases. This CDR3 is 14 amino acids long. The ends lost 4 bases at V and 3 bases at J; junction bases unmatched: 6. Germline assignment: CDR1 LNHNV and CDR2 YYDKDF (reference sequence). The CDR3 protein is CATSKTGTVYEQYF. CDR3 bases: TGTGCCACCAGCAAGACCGGGACAGTCTACGAGCAGTACTTC.

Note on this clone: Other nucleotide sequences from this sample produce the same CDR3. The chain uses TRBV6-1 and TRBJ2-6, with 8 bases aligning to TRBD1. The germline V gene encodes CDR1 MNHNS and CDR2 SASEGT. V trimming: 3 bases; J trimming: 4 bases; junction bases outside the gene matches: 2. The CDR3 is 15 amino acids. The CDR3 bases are TGTGCCAGCAGTGACAGGGGGCCCGGGGCCAACGTCCTGACTTTC. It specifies CASSDRGPGANVLTF.

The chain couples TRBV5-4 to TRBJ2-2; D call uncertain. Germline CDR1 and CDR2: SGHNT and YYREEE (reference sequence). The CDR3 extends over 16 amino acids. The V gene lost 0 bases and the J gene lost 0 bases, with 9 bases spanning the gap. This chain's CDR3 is CASSLASAPNTGELFF. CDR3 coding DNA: TGTGCCAGCAGCTTGGCCTCAGCGCCGAACACCGGGGAGCTGTTTTTT.

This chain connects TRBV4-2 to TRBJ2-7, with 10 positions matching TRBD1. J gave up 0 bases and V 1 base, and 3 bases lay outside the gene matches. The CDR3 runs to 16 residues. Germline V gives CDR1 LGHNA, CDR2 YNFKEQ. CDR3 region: CASSQGGTGDSYEQYF. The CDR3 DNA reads TGTGCCAGCAGCCAAGGAGGGACAGGGGACTCCTACGAGCAGTACTTC.

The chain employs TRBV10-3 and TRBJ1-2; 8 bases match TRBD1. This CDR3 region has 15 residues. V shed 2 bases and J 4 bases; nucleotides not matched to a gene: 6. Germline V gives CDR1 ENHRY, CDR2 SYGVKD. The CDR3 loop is CAISEGTGRVYGYTF. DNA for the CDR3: TGTGCCATCAGTGAGGGGACAGGTCGGGTCTATGGCTACACCTTC.

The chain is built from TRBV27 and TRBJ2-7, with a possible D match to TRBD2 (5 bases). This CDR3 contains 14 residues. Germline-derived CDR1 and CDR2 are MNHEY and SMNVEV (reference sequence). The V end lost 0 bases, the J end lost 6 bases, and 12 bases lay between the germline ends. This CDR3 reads CASSLSYGKGEQYF. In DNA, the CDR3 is TGTGCCAGCAGTTTATCGTACGGGAAGGGCGAGCAGTACTTC.

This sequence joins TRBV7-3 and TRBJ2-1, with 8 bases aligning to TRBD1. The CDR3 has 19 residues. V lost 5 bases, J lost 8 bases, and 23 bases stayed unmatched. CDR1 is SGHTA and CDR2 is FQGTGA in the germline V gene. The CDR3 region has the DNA TGTGCCAGCAGCCAAACAGGGGGAAGGAGGAATGGGGAATACCATGAGCAGTTCTTC. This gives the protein CASSQTGGRRNGEYHEQFF.

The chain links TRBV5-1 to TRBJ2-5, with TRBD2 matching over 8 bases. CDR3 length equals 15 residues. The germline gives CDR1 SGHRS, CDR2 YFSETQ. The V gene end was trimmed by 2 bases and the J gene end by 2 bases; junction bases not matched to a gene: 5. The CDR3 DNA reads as TGCGCCAGCAGCTTTACTAGCGGAGGGCAAGAGACCCAGTACTTC. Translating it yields CASSFTSGGQETQYF. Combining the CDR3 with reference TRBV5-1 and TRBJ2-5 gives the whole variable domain KAGVTQTPRYLIKTRGQQVTLSCSPISGHRSVSWYQQTPGQGLQFLFEYFSETQRNKGNFPGRFSGRQFSNSRSEMNVSTLELGDSALYLCASSFTSGGQETQYFGPGTRLLVL.

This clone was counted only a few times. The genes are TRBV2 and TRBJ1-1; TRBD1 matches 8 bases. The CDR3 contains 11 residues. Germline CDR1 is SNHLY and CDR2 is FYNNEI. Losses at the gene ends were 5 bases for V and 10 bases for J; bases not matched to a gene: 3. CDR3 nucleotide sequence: TGTGCCAGCAGTTTAGACAGGGGAGCTTTCTTT. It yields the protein CASSLDRGAFF.

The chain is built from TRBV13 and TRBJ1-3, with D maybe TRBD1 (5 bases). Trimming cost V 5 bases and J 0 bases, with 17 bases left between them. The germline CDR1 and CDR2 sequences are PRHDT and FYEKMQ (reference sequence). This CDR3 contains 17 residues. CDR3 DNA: TGTGCCAGCAGCCCGCGGCGCGGGGCGAGCTCTGGAAACACCATATATTTT. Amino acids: CASSPRRGASSGNTIYF. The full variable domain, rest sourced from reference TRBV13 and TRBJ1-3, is AAGVIQSPRHLIKEKRETATLKCYPIPRHDTVYWYQQGPGQDPQFLISFYEKMQSDKGSIPDRFSAQQFSDYHSELNMSSLELGDSALYFCASSPRRGASSGNTIYFGEGSWLTVV.

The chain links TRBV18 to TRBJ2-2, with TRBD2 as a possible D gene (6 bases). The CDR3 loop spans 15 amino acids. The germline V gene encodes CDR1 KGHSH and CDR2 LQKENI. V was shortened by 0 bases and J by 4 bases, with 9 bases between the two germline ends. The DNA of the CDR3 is TGTGCCAGCTCACCACCGGGGAGGTCCACCGGGGAGCTGTTTTTT. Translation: CASSPPGRSTGELFF. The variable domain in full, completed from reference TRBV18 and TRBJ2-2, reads NAGVMQNPRHLVRRRGQEARLRCSPMKGHSHVYWYRQLPEEGLKFMVYLQKENIIDESGMPKERFSAEFPKEGPSILRIQQVVRGDSAAYFCASSPPGRSTGELFFGEGSRLTVL.

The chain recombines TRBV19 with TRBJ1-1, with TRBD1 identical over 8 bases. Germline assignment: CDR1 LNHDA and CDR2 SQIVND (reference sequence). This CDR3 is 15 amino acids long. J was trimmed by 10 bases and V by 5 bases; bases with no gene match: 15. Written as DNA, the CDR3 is TGTGCCAGTAGTCTCTTAAGGACAGGGAAGGACAGAGCTTTCTTT. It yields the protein CASSLLRTGKDRAFF.

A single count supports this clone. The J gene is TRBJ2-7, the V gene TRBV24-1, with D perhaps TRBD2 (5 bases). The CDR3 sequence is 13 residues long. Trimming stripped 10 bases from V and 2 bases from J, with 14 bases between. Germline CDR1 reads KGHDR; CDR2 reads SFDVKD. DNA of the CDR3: TGTGCCACACAGAGGGTCGGAGCCTACGAGCAGTACTTC. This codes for CATQRVGAYEQYF.

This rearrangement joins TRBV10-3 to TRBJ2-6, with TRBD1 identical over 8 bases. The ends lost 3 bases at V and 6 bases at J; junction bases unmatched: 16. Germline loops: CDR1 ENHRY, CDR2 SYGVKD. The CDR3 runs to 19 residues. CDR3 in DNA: TGTGCCATCAGTGAATCGACCGGCAGGGGGCTTCTTAAGGCCAACGTCCTGACTTTC. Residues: CAISESTGRGLLKANVLTF.

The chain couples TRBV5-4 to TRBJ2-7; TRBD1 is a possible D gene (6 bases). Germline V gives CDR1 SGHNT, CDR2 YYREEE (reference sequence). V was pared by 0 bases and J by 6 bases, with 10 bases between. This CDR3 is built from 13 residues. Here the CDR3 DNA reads TGTGCCAGCAGCTTGGGGACAGAGGGCGAGCAGTACTTC. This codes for CASSLGTEGEQYF.